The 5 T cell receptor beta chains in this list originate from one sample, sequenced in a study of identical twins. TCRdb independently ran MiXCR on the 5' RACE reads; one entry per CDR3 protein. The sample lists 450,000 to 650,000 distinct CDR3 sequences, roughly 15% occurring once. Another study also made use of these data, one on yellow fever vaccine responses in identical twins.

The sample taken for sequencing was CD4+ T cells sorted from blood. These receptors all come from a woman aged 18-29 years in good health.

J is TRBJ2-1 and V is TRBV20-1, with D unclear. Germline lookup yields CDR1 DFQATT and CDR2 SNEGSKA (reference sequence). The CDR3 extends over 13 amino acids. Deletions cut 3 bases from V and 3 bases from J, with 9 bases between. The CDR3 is CSARSDIYNEQFF. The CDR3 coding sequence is TGCAGTGCTAGGTCGGATATCTACAATGAGCAGTTCTTC.

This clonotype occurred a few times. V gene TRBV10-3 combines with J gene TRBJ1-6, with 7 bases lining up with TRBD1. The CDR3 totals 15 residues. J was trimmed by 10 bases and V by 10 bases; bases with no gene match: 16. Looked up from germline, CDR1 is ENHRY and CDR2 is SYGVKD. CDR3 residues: CATAGTGADGSPLHF. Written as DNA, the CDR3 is TGTGCCACCGCGGGAACAGGGGCTGATGGGTCACCCCTCCACTTT.

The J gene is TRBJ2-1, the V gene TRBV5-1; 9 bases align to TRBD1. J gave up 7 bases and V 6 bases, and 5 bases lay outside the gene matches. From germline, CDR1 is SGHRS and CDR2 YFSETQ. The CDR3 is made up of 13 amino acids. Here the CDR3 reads CASNPTGGNEQFF. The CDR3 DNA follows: TGCGCCAGCAACCCGACAGGGGGAAATGAGCAGTTCTTC.

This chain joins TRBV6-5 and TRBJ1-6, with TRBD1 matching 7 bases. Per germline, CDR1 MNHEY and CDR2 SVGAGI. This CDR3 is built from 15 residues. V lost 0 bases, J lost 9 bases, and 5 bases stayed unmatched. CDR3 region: CASSYSTGTGSPLHF. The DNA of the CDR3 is TGTGCCAGCAGTTACTCGACAGGGACGGGTTCACCCCTCCACTTT.

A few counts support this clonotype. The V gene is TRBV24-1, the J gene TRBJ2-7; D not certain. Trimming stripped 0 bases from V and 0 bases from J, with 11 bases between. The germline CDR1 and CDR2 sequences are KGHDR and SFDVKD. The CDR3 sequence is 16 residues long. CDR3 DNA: TGTGCCACCAGTGATTTGGGTTATCGAAGCTCCTACGAGCAGTACGTC. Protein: CATSDLGYRSSYEQYV.